This is a list of T cell receptor beta chains from one sample in a study of blood T cell repertoires in COVID-19. Produced via immunoSEQ multiplex PCR; TCRdb's table is partial and in-frame only. The sample consists of a few hundred thousand clones, approximately 88% of them appearing once. Material: peripheral blood. These receptors came from a woman in her twenties or thirties with COVID-19, enrolled during active disease. CDR3s include the opening cysteine and the closing phenylalanine or tryptophan. Each record gives: D gene, V gene, clone size, J gene, CDR3 protein, CDR3 DNA. D genes are given only for firm matches. Size is stated for part of the rows, as once, few or many counts, or as a class when the clone is expanded.

-	TRBV24-1	-	TRBJ2-1	CATSDPRNEAGVGYEQFF	TGTGCCACCAGTGACCCTAGGAATGAGGCAGGGGTAGGATATGAGCAGTTCTTC
-	TRBV10-1	-	TRBJ2-2	CASAKSGGDGELFF	TGCGCCAGCGCTAAAAGTGGGGGCGACGGGGAGCTGTTTTTT
-	TRBV19	-	TRBJ2-5	CASSTRQNVETQYF	TGTGCCAGTAGTACCCGACAGAACGTAGAGACCCAGTACTTC
-	TRBV7-9	-	TRBJ2-5	CASSSFSGGLGGKETQYF	TGTGCCAGCAGCTCCTTCAGTGGGGGATTGGGCGGGAAAGAGACCCAGTACTTC
-	TRBV6-5	-	TRBJ2-1	CASSWRDGTPYNEQFF	TGTGCCAGCAGTTGGCGCGACGGGACACCCTACAATGAGCAGTTCTTC
TRBD1	TRBV7-9	-	TRBJ1-4	CASSPRDRGREKLFF	TGTGCCAGCAGCCCGAGGGACAGGGGGCGCGAAAAACTGTTTTTT
TRBD1	TRBV27	-	TRBJ1-2	CASRRQGIYGYTF	TGTGCCAGCAGGAGACAGGGAATCTATGGCTACACCTTC
TRBD1	TRBV27	-	TRBJ2-3	CASSRDRVWGTDTQYF	TGTGCCAGCAGTCGGGACAGGGTATGGGGCACAGATACGCAGTATTTT
-	TRBV7-9	once	TRBJ2-5	CASSPPREVRETQYF	TGTGCCAGCAGCCCGCCCCGGGAAGTCCGAGAGACCCAGTACTTC
-	TRBV7-9	-	TRBJ2-5	CASSLARGTAQETQYF	TGTGCCAGCAGCTTAGCCCGGGGGACAGCACAAGAGACCCAGTACTTC
-	TRBV28	-	TRBJ1-4	CASTTISTNEKLFF	TGTGCCAGCACCACAATCTCAACTAATGAAAAACTGTTTTTT
-	TRBV4-2	-	TRBJ1-4	CASSQEGEGVYEKLFF	TGTGCCAGCAGCCAAGAGGGGGAGGGAGTTTATGAAAAACTGTTTTTT
TRBD1	TRBV7-8	-	TRBJ1-1	CASSPRTGGYLNTEAFF	TGTGCCAGCAGCCCCCGGACAGGGGGTTATTTGAACACTGAAGCTTTCTTT
TRBD2	TRBV9	-	TRBJ2-3	CASSVWGGTTDTQYF	TGTGCCAGCAGCGTATGGGGGGGGACGACAGATACGCAGTATTTT
TRBD1	TRBV5-1	-	TRBJ1-2	CASSLTTQGNNYGYTF	TGCGCCAGCAGCTTGACAACACAGGGGAATAACTATGGCTACACCTTC
TRBD1	TRBV10-2	-	TRBJ1-1	CASGSTGQGGAFF	TGCGCCAGCGGGTCGACAGGGCAGGGCGGGGCTTTCTTT
-	TRBV7-9	-	TRBJ2-7	CASSLGGARGTPLSEQYF	TGTGCCAGCAGCTTAGGTGGCGCGCGTGGGACACCGCTTAGCGAGCAGTACTTC
-	TRBV6-4	many	TRBJ2-1	CASSDDSPADEQFF	TGTGCCAGCAGTGATGACTCCCCTGCCGATGAGCAGTTCTTC
TRBD1	TRBV18	-	TRBJ1-5	CASSPRQGDNQPQHF	TGTGCCAGCTCACCTCGACAGGGTGACAATCAGCCCCAGCATTTT
TRBD1	TRBV11-3	-	TRBJ2-7	CASSFSGTGADEQYF	TGTGCCAGCAGCTTTTCCGGGACAGGGGCCGACGAGCAGTACTTC
-	TRBV4-1	once	TRBJ1-1	CASSQGSRGNTEAFF	TGCGCCAGCAGCCAAGGGAGTCGGGGGAACACTGAAGCTTTCTTT
TRBD1	TRBV5-1	-	TRBJ1-2	CASSFLDRGQGGGYTF	TGCGCCAGCAGCTTTCTGGACAGGGGGCAAGGTGGTGGCTACACCTTC
TRBD2	TRBV14	-	TRBJ2-1	CASSRLTSASSYNEQFF	TGTGCCAGCAGCCGATTGACTAGCGCGAGCTCCTACAATGAGCAGTTCTTC
TRBD2	TRBV11-3	-	TRBJ2-1	CASSPHLEREWQEQFF	TGTGCCAGCAGCCCGCACCTTGAGCGGGAGTGGCAGGAGCAGTTCTTC
-	TRBV6-5	-	TRBJ1-1	CAVEGRGITEAFF	TGTGCCGTAGAGGGCAGGGGTATCACTGAAGCTTTCTTT
-	TRBV12-3/TRBV12-4	-	TRBJ2-1	CASSSGSYNEQFF	TGTGCCAGCAGTTCGGGCTCCTACAATGAGCAGTTCTTC
-	TRBV5-1	few	TRBJ1-3	CASSPRQSGNTIYF	TGCGCCAGCAGCCCTAGACAGTCTGGAAACACCATATATTTT
-	TRBV7-2	-	TRBJ2-7	CASSLVTGPSSYEQYF	TGTGCCAGCAGCTTAGTAACAGGCCCGAGCTCCTACGAGCAGTACTTC
-	TRBV19	-	TRBJ1-2	CATSKRAESLANYGYTF	TGTGCCACCTCCAAGAGGGCAGAAAGCTTGGCTAACTATGGCTACACCTTC
-	TRBV12-3/TRBV12-4	-	TRBJ1-1	CASSFTQGTEAFF	TGTGCCAGCAGTTTTACCCAGGGAACTGAAGCTTTCTTT
-	TRBV4-3	-	TRBJ2-3	CASSQAGGTDTQYF	TGCGCCAGCAGCCAAGCCGGGGGCACAGATACGCAGTATTTT
TRBD1	TRBV5-4	many	TRBJ2-3	CASSFSGQGVGTDTQYF	TGTGCCAGCAGTTTTTCGGGACAGGGGGTGGGCACAGATACGCAGTATTTT
-	TRBV3-1/TRBV3-2	-	TRBJ2-3	CASSQETSTDTQYF	TGTGCCAGCAGCCAAGAGACTAGCACAGATACGCAGTATTTT
-	TRBV30	-	TRBJ2-1	CAWSVLGPNNEQFF	TGTGCCTGGAGTGTACTAGGGCCTAACAATGAGCAGTTCTTC
-	TRBV5-1	once	TRBJ1-1	CASSLGWRGVDTEAFF	TGCGCCAGCAGCTTGGGGTGGCGGGGTGTCGACACTGAAGCTTTCTTT
TRBD2	TRBV4-1	once	TRBJ2-3	CASSPLYSGIDTQYF	TGCGCCAGCAGCCCTCTATATAGCGGGATAGATACGCAGTATTTT
-	TRBV25-1	-	TRBJ2-1	CASISPGGPSYNEQFF	TGTGCCAGCATCTCCCCCGGGGGGCCTTCCTACAATGAGCAGTTCTTC
TRBD1	TRBV6-6	-	TRBJ1-6	CASSLSGTDNSPLHF	TGTGCCAGCAGTTTGTCCGGGACAGATAATTCACCCCTCCACTTT
TRBD1	TRBV7-9	-	TRBJ1-4	CASSPPLGGNEKLFF	TGTGCCAGCAGCCCCCCCTTAGGGGGCAATGAAAAACTGTTTTTT
TRBD2	TRBV6-5	-	TRBJ2-1	CASSREGDRQFF	TGTGCCAGCAGCCGGGAGGGGGATCGGCAGTTCTTC
TRBD1	TRBV7-9	-	TRBJ2-3	CASSLYGTGGSYTQYF	TGTGCCAGCAGCTTATACGGGACAGGGGGATCATATACGCAGTATTTT
TRBD1	TRBV6-6	-	TRBJ2-5	CASSQGQAYQETQYF	TGTGCCAGCAGCCAGGGACAGGCGTACCAAGAGACCCAGTACTTC
-	TRBV19	-	TRBJ1-2	CASSDFYGAKFYGYTF	TGTGCCAGTAGTGATTTCTATGGGGCAAAATTTTATGGCTACACCTTC
TRBD1	TRBV7-2	-	TRBJ2-5	CASSSPGGGETQYF	TGTGCCAGCAGCTCCCCAGGGGGCGGAGAGACCCAGTACTTC
-	TRBV14	few	TRBJ2-1	CASSHHPGYSSYNEQFF	TGTGCCAGCAGCCACCACCCGGGGTATAGCTCCTACAATGAGCAGTTCTTC
TRBD1	TRBV10-3	-	TRBJ1-3	CATSGQGASLSSGNTIYF	TGTGCCACCTCGGGACAGGGGGCCTCGCTAAGCTCTGGAAACACCATATATTTT
-	TRBV2	-	TRBJ2-2	CASSGTGELFF	TGTGCCAGCAGCGGGACCGGGGAGCTGTTTTTT
TRBD2	TRBV9	-	TRBJ2-3	CASSVGAGVAGGRGDTQYF	TGTGCCAGCAGCGTAGGGGCCGGGGTAGCGGGGGGCCGAGGAGATACGCAGTATTTT
-	TRBV18	few	TRBJ2-7	CASSPLDGGSFPYEQYF	TGTGCCAGCTCACCCCTCGATGGAGGGTCATTCCCCTACGAGCAGTACTTC
TRBD2	TRBV6-5	once	TRBJ2-3	CASRPGTSGDTQYF	TGTGCCAGCAGGCCCGGGACTAGCGGGGATACGCAGTATTTT
TRBD1	TRBV29-1	-	TRBJ1-2	CSVPSRGRLYTF	TGCAGCGTACCGTCCAGGGGGCGCCTTTACACCTTC
-	TRBV7-9	-	TRBJ2-7	CASSGTQGVEQYF	TGTGCCAGCAGCGGAACCCAAGGGGTGGAGCAGTACTTC
-	TRBV5-5	-	TRBJ1-4	CASSSGREAGEKLFF	TGTGCCAGCAGCTCGGGACGGGAGGCAGGGGAAAAACTGTTTTTT
-	TRBV18	-	TRBJ2-2	CASSPREAGNTGELFF	TGTGCCAGCTCACCGAGGGAGGCGGGGAACACCGGGGAGCTGTTTTTT
-	TRBV7-2	once	TRBJ1-3	CASSLVALTGSGNTIYF	TGTGCCAGCAGCTTAGTGGCCCTGACAGGCTCTGGAAACACCATATATTTT